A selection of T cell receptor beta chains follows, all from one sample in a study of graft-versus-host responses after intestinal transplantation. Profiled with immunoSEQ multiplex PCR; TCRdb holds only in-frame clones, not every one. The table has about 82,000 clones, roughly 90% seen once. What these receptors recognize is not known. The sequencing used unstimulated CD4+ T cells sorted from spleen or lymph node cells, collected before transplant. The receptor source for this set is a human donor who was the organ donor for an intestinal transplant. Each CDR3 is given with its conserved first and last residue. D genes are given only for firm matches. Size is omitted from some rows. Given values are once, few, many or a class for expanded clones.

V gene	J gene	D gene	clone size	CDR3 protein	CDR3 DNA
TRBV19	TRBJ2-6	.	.	CATRVPGANVLTF	TGTGCCACCAGGGTTCCCGGGGCCAACGTCCTGACTTTC
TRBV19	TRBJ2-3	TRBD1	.	CASSTKTGGWGTDTQYF	TGTGCCAGTAGTACAAAGACAGGGGGCTGGGGTACAGATACGCAGTATTTT
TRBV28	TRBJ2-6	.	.	CASSLTGSGANVLTF	TGTGCCAGCAGTTTAACCGGGTCTGGGGCCAACGTCCTGACTTTC
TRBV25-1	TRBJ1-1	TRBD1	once	CASRDRGLNTEAFF	TGTGCCAGCAGAGACAGGGGCCTGAACACTGAAGCTTTCTTT
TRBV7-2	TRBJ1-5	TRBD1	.	CASSRPPGQEVYSNQPQHF	TGTGCCAGCAGCCGGCCGCCGGGACAGGAAGTATATAGCAATCAGCCCCAGCATTTT
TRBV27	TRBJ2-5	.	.	CASSFRKGGLETQYF	TGTGCCAGCAGTTTCCGAAAGGGGGGGCTGGAGACCCAGTACTTC
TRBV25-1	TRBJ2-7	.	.	CASSDPTGIYEQYF	TGTGCCAGCAGTGATCCTACGGGTATTTACGAGCAGTACTTC
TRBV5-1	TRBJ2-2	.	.	CASSLAGGRTGELFF	TGCGCCAGCAGCTTGGCCGGAGGACGCACCGGGGAGCTGTTTTTT
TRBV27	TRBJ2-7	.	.	CASSVKTGGLLGEQYF	TGTGCCAGCAGTGTCAAGACCGGGGGGCTGCTGGGGGAGCAGTACTTC
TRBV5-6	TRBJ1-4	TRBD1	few	CASRRTGTGSEKLFF	TGTGCCAGCAGGAGAACCGGGACAGGGAGTGAAAAACTGTTTTTT
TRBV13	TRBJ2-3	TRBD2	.	CASSFGTSGGDTQYF	TGTGCCAGCAGCTTCGGGACTAGCGGGGGAGATACGCAGTATTTT
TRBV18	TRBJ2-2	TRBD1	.	CASSPRDRGITGELFF	TGTGCCAGCTCACCTCGGGACAGAGGTATCACCGGGGAGCTGTTTTTT
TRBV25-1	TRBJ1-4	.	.	CASTATNEKLFF	TGTGCCAGCACAGCAACTAATGAAAAACTGTTTTTT
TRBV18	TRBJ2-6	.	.	CASSDFSGANVLTF	TGTGCCAGCTCTGACTTCTCTGGGGCCAACGTCCTGACTTTC
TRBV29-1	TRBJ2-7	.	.	CSVTWTGTYEQYF	TGCAGCGTGACCTGGACGGGGACTTACGAGCAGTACTTC
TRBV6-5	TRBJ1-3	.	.	CASSYDSSGNTIYF	TGTGCCAGCAGCTACGACAGCTCTGGAAACACCATATATTTT
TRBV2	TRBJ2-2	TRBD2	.	CASSRAGGSLTGELFF	TGTGCCAGCAGTCGCGCGGGAGGTTCATTGACCGGGGAGCTGTTTTTT
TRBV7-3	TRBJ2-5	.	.	CASSLGGWAETQYF	TGTGCCAGCAGCTTAGGGGGGTGGGCGGAGACCCAGTACTTC
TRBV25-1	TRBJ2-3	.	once	CASNSDFTDTQYF	TGTGCCAGCAATTCGGACTTCACAGATACGCAGTATTTT
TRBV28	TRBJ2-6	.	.	CASSFSGSSGANVLTF	TGTGCCAGCAGTTTTTCAGGATCTTCTGGGGCCAACGTCCTGACTTTC
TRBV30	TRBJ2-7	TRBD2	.	CAWTSGAYEQYF	TGTGCCTGGACTAGCGGGGCCTACGAGCAGTACTTC
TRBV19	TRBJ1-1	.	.	CASSMSQGPFF	TGTGCCAGTAGTATGTCACAGGGTCCCTTCTTT
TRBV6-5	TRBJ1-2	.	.	CASSYFPGQNYGYTF	TGTGCCAGCAGTTACTTCCCAGGACAGAACTATGGCTACACCTTC
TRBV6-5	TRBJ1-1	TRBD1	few	CASSYWTGANTEAFF	TGTGCCAGCAGTTACTGGACAGGGGCGAACACTGAAGCTTTCTTT
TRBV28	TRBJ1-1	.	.	CASSLLPGFTEAFF	TGTGCCAGCAGTTTACTCCCGGGTTTTACTGAAGCTTTCTTT
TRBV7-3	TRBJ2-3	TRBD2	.	CASSLNPTSKSTDTQYF	TGTGCCAGCAGCTTAAACCCGACTAGCAAAAGCACAGATACGCAGTATTTT
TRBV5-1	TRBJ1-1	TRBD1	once	CASSPTPGTGNTEAFF	TGCGCCAGCAGCCCGACACCCGGGACAGGGAACACTGAAGCTTTCTTT